A selection of T cell receptor beta chains follows, all from one sample in a study of CD4 T cells in relation to SARS-CoV-2 and coronaviruses. Their specific antigens are unknown. Repertoires were generated with immunoSEQ multiplex PCR, while TCRdb's copy carries only in-frame clones and drops some. The profile shows about 36,000 clones, just over 75% of them singletons. The sample was memory CD4+ T cells from PBMCs, cultured in vitro. The receptors come from an adult with COVID-19. Each CDR3 is given with its conserved first and last residue. D genes are given only for firm matches. Clone sizes are given selectively: once, few, many, or a class where the clone is expanded.

J: TRBJ1-4
length: 13
V: TRBV9
size: NA
D: NA
DNA: TGTGCCAGCAGCGTAGCTGACGGGGAAAAACTGTTTTTT
CDR3: CASSVADGEKLFF

J: TRBJ2-1
length: 15
V: TRBV2
size: few
D: TRBD2
DNA: TGTGCCAGCAGTCCTACGGGACTAGGATACAATGAGCAGTTCTTC
CDR3: CASSPTGLGYNEQFF

J: TRBJ2-7
length: 11
V: TRBV10-3
size: NA
D: NA
DNA: TGTGCCATCAGTGAGTCCAGGGAGCAGTACTTC
CDR3: CAISESREQYF

J: TRBJ2-2
length: 13
V: TRBV28
size: NA
D: NA
DNA: TGTGCCAGCAGGAATACAAACACCGGGGAGCTGTTTTTT
CDR3: CASRNTNTGELFF

J: TRBJ1-5
length: 20
V: TRBV6-2/TRBV6-3
size: NA
D: TRBD1
DNA: TGTGCCAGCAGTTACTCCCGTACCGGGACAGGGGGATTTGGCAATCAGCCCCAGCATTTT
CDR3: CASSYSRTGTGGFGNQPQHF

J: TRBJ2-7
length: 14
V: TRBV20-1
size: NA
D: NA
DNA: TGCAGTGCTAGTAGTGGGGCGCGAACCTACGAGCAGTACTTC
CDR3: CSASSGARTYEQYF

J: TRBJ2-7
length: 13
V: TRBV29-1
size: NA
D: TRBD1
DNA: TGCAGCGTGGAAAAGGACAGGGGGCGAGAGCAGTACTTC
CDR3: CSVEKDRGREQYF

J: TRBJ2-5
length: 17
V: TRBV7-2
size: once
D: TRBD2
DNA: TGTGCCAGCAGCACCGGCGCGGGACTAGCGGAGATAGAGACCCAGTACTTC
CDR3: CASSTGAGLAEIETQYF

J: TRBJ2-2
length: 14
V: TRBV5-1
size: NA
D: NA
DNA: TGCGCCAGCAGCTTGGCCGGGGGCGGAGGGGAGCTGTTTTTT
CDR3: CASSLAGGGGELFF

J: TRBJ2-2
length: 14
V: TRBV7-3
size: once
D: TRBD1
DNA: TGTGCCAGCAGCCCCCCGACAGGGACCGGGGAGCTGTTTTTT
CDR3: CASSPPTGTGELFF

J: TRBJ2-3
length: 13
V: TRBV29-1
size: NA
D: NA
DNA: TGCAGCGTTGGGGCCCAGAGCACAGATACGCAGTATTTT
CDR3: CSVGAQSTDTQYF

J: TRBJ2-3
length: 14
V: TRBV18
size: NA
D: NA
DNA: TGTGCCAGCTCACCGGACAGAGGCACAGATACGCAGTATTTT
CDR3: CASSPDRGTDTQYF

J: TRBJ2-1
length: 17
V: TRBV28
size: NA
D: TRBD2
DNA: TGTGCCAGCAGGACCTCTGTGGCGGGAGGTTCCTACAATGAGCAGTTCTTC
CDR3: CASRTSVAGGSYNEQFF

J: TRBJ2-7
length: 16
V: TRBV6-1
size: NA
D: NA
DNA: TGTGCCAGCAGTGAACTTCGAGGGAGACTACACTCCAAGCAGTACTTC
CDR3: CASSELRGRLHSKQYF

J: TRBJ1-1
length: 14
V: TRBV9
size: once
D: NA
DNA: TGTGCCAGCAGCGTAGAAGGGGTAGGGACTGAAGCTTTCTTT
CDR3: CASSVEGVGTEAFF

J: TRBJ2-2
length: 14
V: TRBV5-4
size: NA
D: NA
DNA: TGTGCCAGCAGCTTGTGGGGGGCGACCGGGGAGCTGTTTTTT
CDR3: CASSLWGATGELFF

J: TRBJ2-5
length: 13
V: TRBV5-1
size: NA
D: NA
DNA: TGCGCCAGCAGCTTGAACTACCAAGAGACCCAGTACTTC
CDR3: CASSLNYQETQYF

J: TRBJ2-5
length: 17
V: TRBV4-3
size: NA
D: TRBD2
DNA: TGCGCCAGCAGCCTAGGGACTAGCGGGATCAATCAAGAGACCCAGTACTTC
CDR3: CASSLGTSGINQETQYF

J: TRBJ1-3
length: 15
V: TRBV28
size: NA
D: NA
DNA: TGTGCCAGCAGTTTGGGACGGTACTCTGGAAACACCATATATTTT
CDR3: CASSLGRYSGNTIYF

J: TRBJ2-1
length: 15
V: TRBV6-5
size: NA
D: NA
DNA: TGTGCCAGCAGCGACAGGGCGGGAGCCTACAATGAGCAGTTCTTC
CDR3: CASSDRAGAYNEQFF

J: TRBJ1-4
length: 13
V: TRBV7-9
size: NA
D: NA
DNA: TGTGCCAGCAGCGGGACGGGGGGTTGGAAACTGTTTTTT
CDR3: CASSGTGGWKLFF

J: TRBJ2-1
length: 16
V: TRBV2
size: NA
D: TRBD2
DNA: TGTGCCAGCAGAGCAGTAGCGGGAGGGCCGGGTAATGAGCAGTTCTTC
CDR3: CASRAVAGGPGNEQFF

J: TRBJ2-2
length: 17
V: TRBV28
size: NA
D: NA
DNA: TGTGCCAGCAGTTTTGCAGGGTTGGAAGACCCCCGACAAGAGCTGTTTTTT
CDR3: CASSFAGLEDPRQELFF

J: TRBJ2-3
length: 13
V: TRBV19
size: NA
D: TRBD2
DNA: TGTGCCAGTAGTAGCGGGAGGTTTGATACGCAGTATTTT
CDR3: CASSSGRFDTQYF

J: TRBJ2-2
length: 13
V: TRBV12-3/TRBV12-4
size: few
D: NA
DNA: TGTGCCAGCAGTCCGTTAGTCACCGGGGAGCTGTTTTTT
CDR3: CASSPLVTGELFF

J: TRBJ2-7
length: 13
V: TRBV21-1
size: few
D: NA
DNA: TGTGCCAGCAGCCCTAGGACAAACTACGAGCAGTACTTC
CDR3: CASSPRTNYEQYF

J: TRBJ1-6
length: 14
V: TRBV6-4
size: NA
D: NA
DNA: TGTGCCAGCAGTGAGGTGGCAGGAGATTCACCCCTCCACTTT
CDR3: CASSEVAGDSPLHF

J: TRBJ2-1
length: 13
V: TRBV5-1
size: NA
D: TRBD2
DNA: TGCGCCAGCAGCTCACTAGCGGGCAATGAGCAGTTCTTC
CDR3: CASSSLAGNEQFF

J: TRBJ2-7
length: 11
V: TRBV20-1
size: NA
D: NA
DNA: TGCAGTGCCCCCGACGGGAACGAGCAGTACTTC
CDR3: CSAPDGNEQYF

J: TRBJ2-7
length: 12
V: TRBV5-4
size: few
D: NA
DNA: TGTGCCAGCAGTAGTGACGGGTACGAGCAGTACTTC
CDR3: CASSSDGYEQYF

J: TRBJ2-7
length: 16
V: TRBV7-9
size: few
D: NA
DNA: TGTGCCAGCAGCCACACCACTGGGAGGAAGATCGACGAGCAGTACTTC
CDR3: CASSHTTGRKIDEQYF

J: TRBJ2-5
length: 12
V: TRBV4-1
size: NA
D: NA
DNA: TGCGCCAGCAGCCTAATCGGGGAGACCCAGTACTTC
CDR3: CASSLIGETQYF

J: TRBJ1-2
length: 12
V: TRBV19
size: NA
D: NA
DNA: TGTGCCAGTTGGGAGAGGGACTATGGCTACACCTTC
CDR3: CASWERDYGYTF

J: TRBJ2-1
length: 17
V: TRBV20-1
size: NA
D: TRBD2
DNA: TGCAGTGCTAGTGTGCCTAGCGGGGGGAACTCCTACAATGAGCAGTTCTTC
CDR3: CSASVPSGGNSYNEQFF

J: TRBJ2-1
length: 15
V: TRBV7-9
size: NA
D: TRBD1
DNA: TGTGCCAGCAGTCACTCGGACAGGTCAAAGGGTGAGCAGTTCTTC
CDR3: CASSHSDRSKGEQFF

J: TRBJ2-7
length: 14
V: TRBV28
size: NA
D: TRBD2
DNA: TGTGCCAGCAGTTTAGTTGCGGGAGTTCGCGAGCAGTACTTC
CDR3: CASSLVAGVREQYF

J: TRBJ1-3
length: 14
V: TRBV3-1/TRBV3-2
size: few
D: TRBD1
DNA: TGTGCCAGCAGCTCACAGGGGAGTGGAAACACCATATATTTT
CDR3: CASSSQGSGNTIYF

J: TRBJ1-6
length: 13
V: TRBV12-3/TRBV12-4
size: NA
D: NA
DNA: TGTGCCAGCAAGGTCTTGGGAAATTCACCCCTCCACTTT
CDR3: CASKVLGNSPLHF

J: TRBJ2-5
length: 15
V: TRBV13
size: NA
D: TRBD2
DNA: TGTGCCAGCAGTGTAAGCGGGAGGTCGGCAGAGACCCAGTACTTC
CDR3: CASSVSGRSAETQYF

J: TRBJ2-7
length: 13
V: TRBV12-3/TRBV12-4
size: NA
D: NA
DNA: TGTGCCAGCAGCCGGGAGGGGGCTTCAGAGCAGTACTTC
CDR3: CASSREGASEQYF

J: TRBJ2-1
length: 13
V: TRBV6-2/TRBV6-3
size: NA
D: TRBD2
DNA: TGTGCCAGCAGCACCGGACTAGCGAATGAGCAGTTCTTC
CDR3: CASSTGLANEQFF

J: TRBJ1-2
length: 15
V: TRBV15
size: NA
D: TRBD1
DNA: TGTGCCACCAGCGGAATTAACAGGGGAACAGGGGGCTACACCTTC
CDR3: CATSGINRGTGGYTF